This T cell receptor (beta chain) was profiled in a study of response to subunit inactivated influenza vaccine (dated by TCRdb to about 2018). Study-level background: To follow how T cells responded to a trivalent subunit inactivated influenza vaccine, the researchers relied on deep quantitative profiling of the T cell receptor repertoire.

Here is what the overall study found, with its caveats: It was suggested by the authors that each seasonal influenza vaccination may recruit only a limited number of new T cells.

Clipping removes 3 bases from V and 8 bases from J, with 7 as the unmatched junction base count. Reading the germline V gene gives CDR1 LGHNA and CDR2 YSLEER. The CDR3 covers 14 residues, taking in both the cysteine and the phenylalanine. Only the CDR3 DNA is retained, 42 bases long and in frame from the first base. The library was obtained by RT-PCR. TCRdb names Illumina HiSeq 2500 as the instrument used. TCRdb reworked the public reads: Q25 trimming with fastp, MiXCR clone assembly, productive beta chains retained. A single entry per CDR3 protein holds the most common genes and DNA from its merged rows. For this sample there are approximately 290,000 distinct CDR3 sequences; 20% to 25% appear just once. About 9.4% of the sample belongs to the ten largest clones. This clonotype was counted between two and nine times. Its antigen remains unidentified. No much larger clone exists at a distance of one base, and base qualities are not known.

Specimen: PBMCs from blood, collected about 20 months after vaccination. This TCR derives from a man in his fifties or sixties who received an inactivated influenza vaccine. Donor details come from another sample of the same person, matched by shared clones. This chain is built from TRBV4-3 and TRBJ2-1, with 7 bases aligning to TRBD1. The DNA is TGCGCCAGCAGCCATGGAGTACAGGGGTATGAGCAGTTCTTC. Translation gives CASSHGVQGYEQFF.